Listed here are 10 T cell receptor beta chains from one sample, sequenced in a study of blood T cell repertoires in COVID-19. Assay: immunoSEQ multiplex PCR; the TCRdb copy retains only in-frame clones and omits some. In the table there are tens of thousands of clones, 60% to 85% of which are singletons. The specimen was peripheral blood. Source of these receptors: a human donor in a cohort sampled during active COVID-19.

This chain links TRBV30 with TRBJ1-1; no clear D. Germline loops: CDR1 GTSNPN, CDR2 SVGIG (reference sequence). This CDR3 is built from 14 residues. The V gene lost 0 bases and the J gene lost 1 base, with 9 bases spanning the gap. The CDR3: CAWSVFPGNTEAFF. The CDR3 DNA reads as TGTGCCTGGAGTGTATTCCCGGGGAACACTGAAGCTTTCTTT.

V is TRBV10-3 and J is TRBJ2-1, with TRBD2 matching 13 bases. This CDR3 region has 18 residues. In germline, CDR1 is ENHRY, CDR2 SYGVKD. The V gene end was trimmed by 8 bases and the J gene end by 0 bases; junction bases not matched to a gene: 10. CDR3: CAIGTSGTRSSSYNEQFF. In DNA form, the CDR3 reads TGTGCCATCGGGACTAGCGGGACGCGGTCGAGCTCCTACAATGAGCAGTTCTTC.

The chain couples TRBV6-5 to TRBJ1-1; D might be TRBD1 (6 bases). Trimming pared 6 bases from V and 8 bases from J, leaving 16 bases between. The germline V gene encodes CDR1 MNHEY and CDR2 SVGAGI. The CDR3 contains 13 residues. CDR3 DNA sequence: TGTGCCAGCAGCGACAGGTTTGGTCTCGAAGCTTTCTTT. It yields the protein CASSDRFGLEAFF.

A single count supports this clone. The genes are TRBV6-5 and TRBJ2-3; TRBD2 matches at 7 bases. The CDR3 loop spans 16 amino acids. V gave up 2 bases and J gave up 3 bases; unmatched junction bases: 8. Per the germline V gene, CDR1 is MNHEY and CDR2 is SVGAGI. CDR3 sequence reads: CASSYGLGGGTDTQYF. The CDR3 bases are TGTGCCAGCAGTTACGGTCTAGGCGGGGGAACAGATACGCAGTATTTT.

CDR3 amino acids: CASSNWRDRGSGNTIYF. The DNA for the CDR3 is TGTGCCAGCAGTAATTGGAGGGACAGGGGGTCTGGAAACACCATATATTTT. The genes are TRBV28 and TRBJ1-3; 11 nucleotides line up with TRBD1. The CDR3 is made up of 17 amino acids. Unmatched junction bases numbered 7, after V lost 5 bases and J lost 1 base. CDR1 is MDHEN and CDR2 is SYDVKM in the germline V gene.

The rearrangement links TRBV11-2 to TRBJ2-1, with D possibly TRBD1 on 6 matching bases. The germline CDR1 and CDR2 sequences are SGHAT and FQNNGV. The CDR3 is 16 residues long. Trimming stripped 5 bases from V and 7 bases from J, with 21 bases between. Written as DNA, the CDR3 is TGTGCCAGCAGCCTGGACCAGGGGCCCAATTCTAATGAGCAGTTCTTC. This sequence encodes CASSLDQGPNSNEQFF.

The chain is built from TRBV30 and TRBJ2-7; the match to TRBD1 covers 10 bases. The V gene end was trimmed by 2 bases and the J gene end by 4 bases; junction bases not matched to a gene: 8. Germline V gene data show CDR1 as GTSNPN and CDR2 as SVGIG (reference sequence). The CDR3 contains 15 residues. The CDR3, as DNA: TGTGCCTGGAGTTCAACCGGGACAGGGGCTTACGAGCAGTACTTC. Its protein product is CAWSSTGTGAYEQYF. The full variable domain, in which reference TRBV30 and TRBJ2-7 provide the parts outside the CDR3, is SQTIHQWPATLVQPVGSPLSLECTVEGTSNPNLYWYRQAAGRGLQLLFYSVGIGQISSEVPQNLSASRPQDRQFILSSKKLLLSDSGFYLCAWSSTGTGAYEQYFGPGTRLTVT.

The table lists this clone with a few counts. DNA for the CDR3: TGTGCCAGCAGCTTGAAGGGACAGGAGTTCGCGAACACCGGGGAGCTGTTTTTT. This gives the protein CASSLKGQEFANTGELFF. This rearrangement joins TRBV7-6 to TRBJ2-2; 8 nucleotides line up with TRBD1. This CDR3 spans 18 amino acids. V lost 3 bases and J lost 0; bases outside the gene matches: 9. In germline, CDR1 is SGHVS, CDR2 FNYEAQ.

This sequence joins TRBV19 and TRBJ1-2, with TRBD1 matching over 7 bases. Germline assignment: CDR1 LNHDA and CDR2 SQIVND (reference sequence). V lost 4 bases and J lost 4; bases outside the gene matches: 6. The CDR3 covers 14 residues. In DNA, the CDR3 is TGTGCCAGTAGTAGTGGGACAGTACTCTATGGCTACACCTTC. This gives the protein CASSSGTVLYGYTF.

Written as DNA, the CDR3 is TGTGCCAGCAGTTACTCGGCAGGGGGCACTTCACCCCTCCACTTT. As protein: CASSYSAGGTSPLHF. The chain combines TRBV6-5 with TRBJ1-6, with 8 positions matching TRBD1. The germline gives CDR1 MNHEY, CDR2 SVGAGI. With V trimmed by 0 bases and J by 9 bases, 4 bases remained unmatched. This CDR3 spans 15 amino acids.